This entry lists 21 T cell receptor beta chains sequenced from one sample in a study of T cells in Graves' hyperthyroidism and ophthalmopathy. TCR beta CDR3 region amplification was performed from RNA transcripts. Researchers ran a first-round RT-PCR on the TCR CDR3 using the HTBI primer set. TCRdb independently ran MiXCR on the multiplex PCR reads; one entry per CDR3 protein. The data show roughly 100,000 distinct CDR3 sequences, about 40% seen once. Sequencing used peripheral blood or thyroid tissue (not recorded which). The receptors shown here come from a woman aged 25 to 39 with Graves' hyperthyroidism.

This chain connects TRBV25-1 to TRBJ1-6; 8 nucleotides align to TRBD1. Trimming cost V 6 bases and J 3 bases; bases outside gene matches: 4. Germline CDR1 MGHDK, CDR2 SYGVNS. This CDR3 is built from 15 residues. The CDR3, as DNA: TGTGCCAGCAGAGTGACAGGGGTCTATAATTCACCCCTCCACTTT. This encodes CASRVTGVYNSPLHF.

Remarks on this clonotype: A junction boundary mismatches the germline segment, possibly from a read error. The rearrangement joins TRBV7-9 to TRBJ1-1; D gene unclear. Germline V gene data show CDR1 as SEHNR and CDR2 as FQNEAQ (reference sequence). The CDR3 runs 12 residues. The CDR3 bases are TGTGCCAGCAGCGTTAAACGAGAAGGAGCTTACTTT. Protein: CASSVKREGAYF.

The chain has TRBV7-9 and TRBJ2-5; 8 bases align to TRBD1. Germline V gives CDR1 SEHNR, CDR2 FQNEAQ (reference sequence). V lost 4 bases, J lost 4 bases, and 5 bases stayed unmatched. The CDR3 consists of 14 residues. CDR3 nucleotides: TGTGCCAGCAGCTCCCAGGGGGCCGGAGAGACCCAGTACTTC. It specifies CASSSQGAGETQYF.

This clonotype was observed a handful of times. V gene TRBV5-6 combines with J gene TRBJ2-3; D is perhaps TRBD1 (5 bases). The germline V gene encodes CDR1 SGHDT and CDR2 YYEEEE. Trimming removed 4 bases at V and 3 bases at J, with 12 bases between. This CDR3 is 14 amino acids long. The CDR3 region is CASSGNPGTDTQYF. The CDR3 region has the DNA TGTGCCAGCAGCGGCAACCCAGGGACAGATACGCAGTATTTT.

A note on this clonotype: This may stem from a read error, because a much larger clone lies one nucleotide away. V is TRBV2 and J is TRBJ1-5; the match to TRBD1 covers 9 bases. Trimming took 6 bases from V and 2 from J; bases not matched to a gene: 11. Germline lookup yields CDR1 SNHLY and CDR2 FYNNEI. The CDR3 sequence is 17 residues long. The CDR3 sequence is CASSPGQGHYGNQPQHF. The CDR3 DNA follows: TGTGCCAGCAGCCCGGGACAGGGCCACTATGGCAATCAGCCCCAGCATTTT.

On this clonotype: The junction departs from germline at one end; a sequencing error may be responsible. The chain recombines TRBV28 with TRBJ2-7, with TRBD2 matching over 10 bases. The CDR3 is made up of 15 amino acids. Germline V gene sequence: CDR1 MDHEN, CDR2 SYDVKM. Here the CDR3 DNA reads TGTGCCAGCAGTTTCCTAGCGGGAGTCGGCGGGGAGCTGTACTTC. Its translation: CASSFLAGVGGELYF.

This clonotype has a count of ten or more. V is TRBV5-1 and J is TRBJ2-5, with a weak D call TRBD2 (5 bases). The V and J ends lost 4 bases and 2 bases respectively, with 12 bases between them. CDR3 length: 14 residues. Germline V gives CDR1 SGHRS, CDR2 YFSETQ. The CDR3 DNA is TGCGCCAGCAGCAGGAGCGGAGAACAAGAGACCCAGTACTTC. Translating it yields CASSRSGEQETQYF.

V gene TRBV11-2 combines with J gene TRBJ2-5; the D is unclear. Germline loops: CDR1 SGHAT, CDR2 FQNNGV. The V gene lost 0 bases and the J gene lost 3 bases, with 17 bases spanning the gap. The CDR3 contains 17 residues. The CDR3 sequence: CASSLDQSDQLKETQYF. The CDR3 bases are TGTGCCAGCAGCTTAGATCAGAGCGACCAACTAAAAGAGACCCAGTACTTC.

This clonotype was seen at least ten times. The rearrangement joins TRBV28 to TRBJ1-2; D gene ambiguous. The CDR3 is 14 residues long. The germline V gene has CDR1 MDHEN and CDR2 SYDVKM. V gave up 6 bases and J gave up 6 bases, with 17 bases separating them. CDR3 DNA: TGTGCCAGCAGAACCCGGGGAGGTCTGAATGGCTACACCTTC. The encoded protein is CASRTRGGLNGYTF.

As for this clonotype: One end of the junction does not line up with germline, which may come from a read error. The chain carries TRBV5-1 and TRBJ2-5; no clear D gene. Germline V gene data show CDR1 as SGHRS and CDR2 as YFSETQ. The CDR3 loop spans 15 amino acids. In DNA form, the CDR3 reads TGTGCCAGCAGTTTGACTGCCGGCTGGGAAGAGACCCAGTACTTC. Protein product: CASSLTAGWEETQYF.

This clonotype has a handful of counts. The J gene is TRBJ2-7, the V gene TRBV28; maybe TRBD2 (5 bases). V shed 5 bases and J shed 7 bases, with 15 bases lying between them. Germline lookup yields CDR1 MDHEN and CDR2 SYDVKM. This CDR3 has 13 amino acids. The DNA of the CDR3 is TGTGCCAGCAGTCCAATCGGACTTAGGGAGCAGTACTTC. Translating gives CASSPIGLREQYF.

In regard to this clonotype: This clone may be a read error of a much larger clone one base away. The gene calls are TRBV6-6 and TRBJ2-3; 11 positions match TRBD2. This CDR3 comprises 15 residues. Germline V CDR1 and CDR2: MNHNY, SVGAGI (reference sequence). The CDR3 DNA follows: TGTGCCAGCAGAGTTCTAGCGGGAGGCACAGATATGCAGTATTTT. Protein sequence: CASRVLAGGTDMQYF.

The chain combines TRBV2 with TRBJ2-2, with a weak D call TRBD1 (6 bases). Germline lookup yields CDR1 SNHLY and CDR2 FYNNEI. The V gene lost 5 bases and the J gene lost 4 bases, with 29 bases spanning the gap. The CDR3 has 20 amino acids. The CDR3 reads CASSYPPGTRRGVSTGELFF. The CDR3 DNA follows: TGTGCCAGCAGTTACCCTCCCGGGACCCGCAGGGGAGTGAGCACCGGGGAGCTGTTTTTT.

This clonotype was detected many times. Given a much more abundant clone one base away, this may be a read error. This chain joins TRBV19 and TRBJ2-7, with D possibly matching TRBD1 (6 bases). Germline V lookup: CDR1 LNHDA, CDR2 SQIVND (reference sequence). CDR3 size: 13 residues. DNA for the CDR3: TGTGCCAATAGTATAGAAGACAGGTACGAGCAGTACTTC. It yields the protein CANSIEDRYEQYF.

This clonotype was seen many times. The genes are TRBV15 and TRBJ2-3; weak D call: TRBD2 (6 bases). The V gene lost 1 base and the J gene lost 4 bases, with 9 bases spanning the gap. This CDR3 has 14 amino acids. Germline loops: CDR1 LNHNV, CDR2 YYDKDF (reference sequence). The CDR3: CATSRAQRADTQYF. The CDR3 DNA sequence: TGTGCCACCAGCAGAGCCCAGCGGGCAGATACGCAGTATTTT.

This clonotype was seen repeatedly, ten times or more. The chain has TRBV5-8 and TRBJ1-1, with unresolved D. Trimming cost V 4 bases and J 4 bases, with 11 bases left between them. This CDR3 is 13 amino acids long. Germline lookup yields CDR1 SGHTS and CDR2 YDEGEE. The CDR3 nucleotides are TGTGCCAGCAGCATAGGGAGGGCCACTGAAGCTTTCTTT. Protein product: CASSIGRATEAFF. Together with reference TRBV5-8 and TRBJ1-1, the CDR3 gives the full variable domain: EAGVTQSPTHLIKTRGQQATLRCSPISGHTSVYWYQQALGLGLQFLLWYDEGEERNRGNFPPRFSGRQFPNYSSELNVNALELEDSALYLCASSIGRATEAFFGQGTRLTVV.

This clonotype occurred many times. The chain couples TRBV15 to TRBJ2-2; tentatively, D is TRBD2 (6 bases). This CDR3 spans 13 amino acids. With 3 bases removed from V and 9 bases from J, the gap between germline ends came to 11 bases. From germline, CDR1 is LNHNV and CDR2 YYDKDF (reference sequence). Written as DNA, the CDR3 is TGTGCCACCAGCAGCCGGCGGGAATGGGAGCTGTTTTTT. Protein: CATSSRREWELFF.

The chain recombines TRBV15 with TRBJ2-3, with D tentatively TRBD2 (7 bases). The germline gives CDR1 LNHNV, CDR2 YYDKDF (reference sequence). The CDR3 is 14 amino acids. Trimming left V 8 bases short and J 6 bases short, with 18 bases between. The CDR3 coding sequence is TGTGCCACCTCGGGCGCGGGGGCGATGGATACGCAGTATTTT. Translated, it gives CATSGAGAMDTQYF.

The chain joins TRBV20-1 to TRBJ1-4; D remains ambiguous. This CDR3 spans 13 amino acids. V lost 0 bases, J lost 8 bases, and 10 bases lay in between. Germline V gene lookup returns CDR1 DFQATT and CDR2 SNEGSKA (reference sequence). The CDR3 bases are TGCAGTGCTAGAGATCGGGCAGGAGAAAAACTGTTTTTT. It yields the protein CSARDRAGEKLFF.

About this clonotype itself: One end of the junction is discordant with germline, which a read error may explain. In DNA form, the CDR3 reads TGTGCCAGCAGTGAAGGGGACAGGGACACTGAAGCTTTC. Translating it yields CASSEGDRDTEAF. V is TRBV2 and J is TRBJ2-6, with 9 bases aligning to TRBD1. CDR1 and CDR2 (germline): SNHLY, FYNNEI. The CDR3 covers 13 residues.

The gene calls are TRBV7-2 and TRBJ1-5, with unresolved D. The germline V gene has CDR1 SGHTA and CDR2 FQGNSA. The V end was cut by 2 bases, the J end by 7 bases, with 18 bases between. CDR3 length equals 16 residues. The CDR3 protein is CASSLLRLSGEQPQHF. The CDR3 region has the DNA TGTGCCAGCAGCTTACTCCGACTAAGCGGGGAGCAGCCCCAGCATTTT.